This T cell receptor beta chain was recovered during a study of identifying expanded T cells in peripheral blood. This CDR3 region has 15 residues. V gave up 4 bases and J gave up 8 bases, with 17 bases separating them. Germline CDR1 reads SGHTA; CDR2 reads FQGTGA. Healthy donors had no documented immune events, such as infections, while sampled. The table came from immunoSEQ multiplex PCR; TCRdb's copy has only in-frame clones and leaves some out. This table has around 99,000 clones, around 89% appearing once. Sequencing input: blood. The origin of this receptor is a person between 18 and 70 years old in good health. The chain uses TRBV7-3 and TRBJ1-4, with D perhaps TRBD1 (6 bases). CDR3 sequence: CASSSSGTFREKLFF. The CDR3 nucleotides read TGTGCCAGCAGCTCATCCGGGACATTCAGGGAAAAACTGTTTTTT.